The T cell receptor (beta chain) under discussion was sequenced for a study of blood T cell repertoires in COVID-19. Whole-study context: Samples representing acute and convalescent COVID-19 were sourced from the United States, Italy and Spain. Sample material is recorded as cDNA or gDNA derived from T cells, B-cell-depleted T cells, or PBMCs.

Trimming at V came to 3 bases and at J to 9 bases, leaving 7 bases not matched to a gene. The CDR3 sequence is 14 residues long. CDR1 is ENHRY and CDR2 is SYGVKD in the germline V gene. The authors' processing: By means of reference gene primer amplification, nucleated cell counts were estimated. Method: immunoSEQ multiplex PCR; TCRdb's copy keeps in-frame clones and lacks some. That table furnishes V, J and clone size, whereas the DNA furnished D and trimming. The table lists roughly 260,000 clones, roughly nine tenths of them singletons, with around 10% in the top ten. The receptor was isolated from a man aged 35 to 55 who had recovered from COVID-19. Sequenced input: peripheral blood. The rearrangement links TRBV10-3 to TRBJ2-1; 8 nucleotides align to TRBD2. This CDR3 reads CAISDGRGGFEQFF. In DNA, the CDR3 is TGTGCCATCAGTGATGGTCGGGGGGGTTTTGAGCAGTTCTTC.